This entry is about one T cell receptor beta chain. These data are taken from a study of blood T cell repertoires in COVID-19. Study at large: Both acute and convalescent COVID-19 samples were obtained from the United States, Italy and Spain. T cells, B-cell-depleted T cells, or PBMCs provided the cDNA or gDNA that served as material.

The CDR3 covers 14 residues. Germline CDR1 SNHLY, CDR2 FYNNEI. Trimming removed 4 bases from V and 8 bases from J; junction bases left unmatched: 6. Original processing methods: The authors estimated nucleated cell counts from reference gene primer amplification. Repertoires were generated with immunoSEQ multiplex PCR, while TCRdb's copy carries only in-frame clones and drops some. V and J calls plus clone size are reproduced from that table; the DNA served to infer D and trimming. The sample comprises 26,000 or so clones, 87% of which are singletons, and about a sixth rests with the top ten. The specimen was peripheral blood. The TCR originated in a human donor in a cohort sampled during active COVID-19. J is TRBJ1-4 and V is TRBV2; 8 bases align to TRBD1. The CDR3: CASSGTGMKEKLFF. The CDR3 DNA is TGTGCCAGCAGTGGGACAGGGATGAAGGAAAAACTGTTTTTT. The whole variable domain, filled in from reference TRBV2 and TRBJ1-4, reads EPEVTQTPSHQVTQMGQEVILRCVPISNHLYFYWYRQILGQKVEFLVSFYNNEISEKSEIFDDQFSVERPDGSNFTLKIRSTKLEDSAMYFCASSGTGMKEKLFFGSGTQLSVL.